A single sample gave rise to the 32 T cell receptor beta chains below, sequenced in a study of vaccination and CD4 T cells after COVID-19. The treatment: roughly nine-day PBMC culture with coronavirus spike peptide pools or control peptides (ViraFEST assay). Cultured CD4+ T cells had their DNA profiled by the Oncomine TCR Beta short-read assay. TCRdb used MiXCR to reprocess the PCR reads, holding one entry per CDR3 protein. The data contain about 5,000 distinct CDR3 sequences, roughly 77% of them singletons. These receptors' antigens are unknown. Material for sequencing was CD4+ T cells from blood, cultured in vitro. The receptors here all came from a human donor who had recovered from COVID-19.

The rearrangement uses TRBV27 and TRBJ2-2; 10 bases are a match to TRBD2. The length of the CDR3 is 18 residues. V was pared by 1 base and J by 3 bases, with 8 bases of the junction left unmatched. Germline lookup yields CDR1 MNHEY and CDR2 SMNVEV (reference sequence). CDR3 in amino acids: CASSLLVLAGGDTGELFF. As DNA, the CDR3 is TGTGCCAGCAGTTTATTGGTTTTAGCGGGAGGTGACACCGGGGAGCTGTTTTTT.

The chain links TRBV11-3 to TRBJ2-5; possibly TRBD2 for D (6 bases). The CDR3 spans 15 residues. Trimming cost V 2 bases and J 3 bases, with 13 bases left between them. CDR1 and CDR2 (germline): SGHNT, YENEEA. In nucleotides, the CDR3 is TGTGCCAGCAGCTTAAGATCGTGGGGGGAAGAGACCCAGTACTTC. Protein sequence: CASSLRSWGEETQYF. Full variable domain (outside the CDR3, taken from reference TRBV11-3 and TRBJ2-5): EAGVVQSPRYKIIEKKQPVAFWCNPISGHNTLYWYLQNLGQGPELLIRYENEEAVDDSQLPKDRFSAERLKGVDSTLKIQPAELGDSAVYLCASSLRSWGEETQYFGPGTRLLVL.

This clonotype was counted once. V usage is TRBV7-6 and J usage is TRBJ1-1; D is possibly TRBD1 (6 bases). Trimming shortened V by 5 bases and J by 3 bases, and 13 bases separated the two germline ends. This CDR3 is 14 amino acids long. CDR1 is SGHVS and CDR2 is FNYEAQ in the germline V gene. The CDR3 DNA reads TGTGCCAGCAGCGCCGGGGGCTCGGACACTGAAGCTTTCTTT. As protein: CASSAGGSDTEAFF.

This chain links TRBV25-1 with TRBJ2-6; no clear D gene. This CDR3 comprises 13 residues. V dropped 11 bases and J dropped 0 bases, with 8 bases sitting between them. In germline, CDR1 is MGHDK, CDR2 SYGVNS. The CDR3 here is CAAGISGANVLTF. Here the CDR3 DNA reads TGTGCCGCTGGGATCTCTGGGGCCAACGTCCTGACTTTC. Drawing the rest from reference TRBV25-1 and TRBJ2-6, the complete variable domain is EADIYQTPRYLVIGTGKKITLECSQTMGHDKMYWYQQDPGMELHLIHYSYGVNSTEKGDLSSESTVSRIRTEHFPLTLESARPSHTSQYLCAAGISGANVLTFGAGSRLTVL.

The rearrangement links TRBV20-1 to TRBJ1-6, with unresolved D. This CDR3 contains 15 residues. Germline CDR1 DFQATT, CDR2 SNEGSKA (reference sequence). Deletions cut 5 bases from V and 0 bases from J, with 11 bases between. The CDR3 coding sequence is TGCAGTGCTCCCGACGGTAGCTCCTATAATTCACCCCTCCACTTT. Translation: CSAPDGSSYNSPLHF.

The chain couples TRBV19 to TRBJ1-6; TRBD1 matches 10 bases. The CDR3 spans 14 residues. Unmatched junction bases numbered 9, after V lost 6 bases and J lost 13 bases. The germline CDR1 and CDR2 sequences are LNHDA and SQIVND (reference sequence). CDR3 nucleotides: TGTGCCAGTAGGTCCGGGACAGGGGCTCTCCCCCTCCACTTT. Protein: CASRSGTGALPLHF.

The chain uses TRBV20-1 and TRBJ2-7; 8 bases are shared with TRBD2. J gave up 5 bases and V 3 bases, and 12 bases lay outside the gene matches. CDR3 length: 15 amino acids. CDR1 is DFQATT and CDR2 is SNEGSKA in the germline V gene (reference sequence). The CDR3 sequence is CSASPYLAGGHEQYF. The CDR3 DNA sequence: TGCAGTGCTAGTCCCTACTTGGCGGGAGGTCACGAGCAGTACTTC.

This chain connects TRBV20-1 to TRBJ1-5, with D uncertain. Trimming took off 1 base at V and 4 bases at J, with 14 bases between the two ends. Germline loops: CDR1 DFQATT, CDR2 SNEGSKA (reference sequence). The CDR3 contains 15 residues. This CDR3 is CSARGLLAPNQPQHF. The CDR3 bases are TGCAGTGCTAGAGGGCTCCTAGCCCCGAATCAGCCCCAGCATTTT.

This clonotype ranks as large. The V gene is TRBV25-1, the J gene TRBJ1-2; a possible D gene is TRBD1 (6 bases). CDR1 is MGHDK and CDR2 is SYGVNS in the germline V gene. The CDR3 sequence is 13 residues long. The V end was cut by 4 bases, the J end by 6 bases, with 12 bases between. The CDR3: CASSVRGANGYTF. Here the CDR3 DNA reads TGTGCCAGCAGTGTCCGGGGGGCGAATGGCTACACCTTC.

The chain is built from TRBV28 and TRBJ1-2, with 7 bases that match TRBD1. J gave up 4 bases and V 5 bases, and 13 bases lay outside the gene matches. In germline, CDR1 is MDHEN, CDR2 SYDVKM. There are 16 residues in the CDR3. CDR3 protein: CASSLPGAQGSYGYTF. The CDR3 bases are TGTGCCAGCAGTCTCCCGGGGGCACAGGGGTCCTATGGCTACACCTTC.

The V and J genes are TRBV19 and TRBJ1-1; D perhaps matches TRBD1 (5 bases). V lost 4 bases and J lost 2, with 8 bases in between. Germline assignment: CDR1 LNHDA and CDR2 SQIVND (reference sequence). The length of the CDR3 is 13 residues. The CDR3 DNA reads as TGTGCCAGTAGTACGACAGCCAACACTGAAGCTTTCTTT. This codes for CASSTTANTEAFF.

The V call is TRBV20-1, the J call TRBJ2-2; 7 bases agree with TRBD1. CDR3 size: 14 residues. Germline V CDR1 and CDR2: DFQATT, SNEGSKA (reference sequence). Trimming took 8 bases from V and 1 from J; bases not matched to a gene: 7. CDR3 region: CSTLRDRNTGELFF. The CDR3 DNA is TGCAGTACCCTCCGGGACAGGAACACCGGGGAGCTGTTTTTT.

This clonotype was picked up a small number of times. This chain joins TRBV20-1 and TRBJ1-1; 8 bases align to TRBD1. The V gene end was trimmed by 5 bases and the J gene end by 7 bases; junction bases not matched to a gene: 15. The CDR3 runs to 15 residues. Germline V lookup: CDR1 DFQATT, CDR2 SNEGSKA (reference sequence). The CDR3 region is CSAPGRADRVVEAFF. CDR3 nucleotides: TGCAGTGCTCCCGGTAGAGCGGACAGGGTGGTTGAAGCTTTCTTT.

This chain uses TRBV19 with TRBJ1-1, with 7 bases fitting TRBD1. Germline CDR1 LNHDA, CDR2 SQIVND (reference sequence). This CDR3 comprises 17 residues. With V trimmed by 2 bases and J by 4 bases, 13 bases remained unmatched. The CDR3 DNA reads TGTGCCAGTAGTATAATCGGACAGGCCGTGGGGGGCACTGAAGCTTTCTTT. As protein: CASSIIGQAVGGTEAFF.

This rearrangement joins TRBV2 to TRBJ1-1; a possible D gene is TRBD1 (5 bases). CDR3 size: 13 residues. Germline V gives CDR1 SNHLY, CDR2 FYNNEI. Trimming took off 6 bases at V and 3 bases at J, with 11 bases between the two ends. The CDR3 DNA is TGTGCCAGCAGCCCCCGGGGGGACACTGAAGCTTTCTTT. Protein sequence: CASSPRGDTEAFF.

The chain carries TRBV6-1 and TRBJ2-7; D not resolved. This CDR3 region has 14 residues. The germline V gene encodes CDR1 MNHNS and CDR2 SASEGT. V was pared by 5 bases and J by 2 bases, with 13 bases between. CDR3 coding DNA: TGTGCCAGCAGTCGATTGGGCCGCGCCTACGAGCAGTACTTC. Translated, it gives CASSRLGRAYEQYF.

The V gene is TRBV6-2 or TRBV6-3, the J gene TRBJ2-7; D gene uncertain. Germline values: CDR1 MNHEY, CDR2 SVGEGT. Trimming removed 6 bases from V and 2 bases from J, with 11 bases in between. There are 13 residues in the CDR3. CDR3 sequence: CASSRFLAYEQYF. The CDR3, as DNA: TGTGCCAGCAGCAGGTTTCTCGCCTACGAGCAGTACTTC.

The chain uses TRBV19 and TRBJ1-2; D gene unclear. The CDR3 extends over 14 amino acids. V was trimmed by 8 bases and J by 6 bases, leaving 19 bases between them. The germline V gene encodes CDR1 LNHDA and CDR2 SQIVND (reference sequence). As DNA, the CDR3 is TGTGCCAGTGGCCCGTGGGGTATCGGGGATGGCTACACCTTC. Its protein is CASGPWGIGDGYTF.

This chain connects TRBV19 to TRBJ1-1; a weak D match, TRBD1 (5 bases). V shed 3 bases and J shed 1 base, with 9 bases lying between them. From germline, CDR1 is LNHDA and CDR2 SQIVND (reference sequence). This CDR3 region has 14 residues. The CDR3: CASSIGQANTEAFF. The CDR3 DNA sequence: TGTGCCAGTAGTATTGGACAAGCGAACACTGAAGCTTTCTTT. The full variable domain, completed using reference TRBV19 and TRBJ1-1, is DGGITQSPKYLFRKEGQNVTLSCEQNLNHDAMYWYRQDPGQGLRLIYYSQIVNDFQKGDIAEGYSVSREKKESFPLTVTSAQKNPTAFYLCASSIGQANTEAFFGQGTRLTVV.

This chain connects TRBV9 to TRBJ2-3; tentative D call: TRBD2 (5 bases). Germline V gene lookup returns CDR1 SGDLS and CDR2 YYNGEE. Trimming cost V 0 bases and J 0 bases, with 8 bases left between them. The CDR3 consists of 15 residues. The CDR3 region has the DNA TGTGCCAGCAGCGTAGCTCAGCGGAGCACAGATACGCAGTATTTT. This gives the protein CASSVAQRSTDTQYF.

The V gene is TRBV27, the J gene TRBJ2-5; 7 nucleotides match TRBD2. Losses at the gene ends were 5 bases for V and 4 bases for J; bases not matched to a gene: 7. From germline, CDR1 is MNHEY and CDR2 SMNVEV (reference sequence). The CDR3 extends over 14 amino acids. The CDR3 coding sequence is TGTGCCAGCAGTCCGCGGGAGCCTCTAGAGACCCAGTACTTC. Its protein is CASSPREPLETQYF.

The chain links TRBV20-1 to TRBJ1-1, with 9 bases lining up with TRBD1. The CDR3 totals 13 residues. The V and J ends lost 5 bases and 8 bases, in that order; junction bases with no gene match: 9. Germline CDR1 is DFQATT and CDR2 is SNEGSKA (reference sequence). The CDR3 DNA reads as TGCAGTGCTTTCCTTACAGGGGGCGGAGAAGCTTTCTTT. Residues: CSAFLTGGGEAFF.

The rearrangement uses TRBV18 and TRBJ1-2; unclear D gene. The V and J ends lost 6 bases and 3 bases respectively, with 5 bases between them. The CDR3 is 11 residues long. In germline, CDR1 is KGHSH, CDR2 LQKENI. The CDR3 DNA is TGTGCCAGCTCGCCCGACTATGGCTACACCTTC. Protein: CASSPDYGYTF.

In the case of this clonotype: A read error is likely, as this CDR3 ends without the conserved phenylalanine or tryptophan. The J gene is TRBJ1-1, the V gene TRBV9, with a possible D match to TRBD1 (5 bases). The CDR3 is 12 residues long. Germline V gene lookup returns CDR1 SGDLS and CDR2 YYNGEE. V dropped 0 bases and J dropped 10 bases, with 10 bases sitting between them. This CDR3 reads CASSVEAGRAFS. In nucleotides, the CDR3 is TGTGCCAGCAGCGTAGAGGCAGGGAGAGCTTTCTCT.

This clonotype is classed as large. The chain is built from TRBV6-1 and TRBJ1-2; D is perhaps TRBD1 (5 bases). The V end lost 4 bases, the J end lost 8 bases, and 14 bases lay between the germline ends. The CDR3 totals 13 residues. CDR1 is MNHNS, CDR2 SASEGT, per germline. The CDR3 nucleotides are TGTGCCAGCAGTGGAAGGGGCGCAGACGGCTACACCTTC. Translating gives CASSGRGADGYTF.

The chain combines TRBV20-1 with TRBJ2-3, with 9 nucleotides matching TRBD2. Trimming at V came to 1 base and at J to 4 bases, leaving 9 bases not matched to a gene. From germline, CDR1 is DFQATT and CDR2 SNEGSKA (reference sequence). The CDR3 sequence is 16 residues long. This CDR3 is CSARGSLAGVADTQYF. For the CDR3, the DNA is TGCAGTGCTAGAGGATCCTTAGCGGGAGTTGCAGATACGCAGTATTTT.

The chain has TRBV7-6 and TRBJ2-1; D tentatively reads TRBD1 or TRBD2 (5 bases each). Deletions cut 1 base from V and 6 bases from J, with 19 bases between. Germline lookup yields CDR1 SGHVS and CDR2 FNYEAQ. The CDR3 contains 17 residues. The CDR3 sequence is CASSLVLGLSGTNEQFF. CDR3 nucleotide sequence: TGTGCCAGCAGCTTAGTATTGGGGCTATCGGGGACCAATGAGCAGTTCTTC.

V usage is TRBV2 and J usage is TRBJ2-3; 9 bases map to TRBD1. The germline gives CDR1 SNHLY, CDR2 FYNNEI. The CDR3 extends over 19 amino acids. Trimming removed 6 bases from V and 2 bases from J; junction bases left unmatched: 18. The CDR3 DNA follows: TGTGCCAGCAGGCCTACAGGGGGCTGGGGGGCCCCCAACACAGATACGCAGTATTTT. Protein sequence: CASRPTGGWGAPNTDTQYF.

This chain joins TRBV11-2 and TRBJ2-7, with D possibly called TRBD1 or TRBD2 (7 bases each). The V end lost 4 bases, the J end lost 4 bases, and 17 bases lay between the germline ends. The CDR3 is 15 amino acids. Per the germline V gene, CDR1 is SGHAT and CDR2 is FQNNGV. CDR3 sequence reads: CASSSVTGRAYEQYF. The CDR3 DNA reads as TGTGCCAGCAGCTCCGTGACAGGGAGGGCTTACGAGCAGTACTTC. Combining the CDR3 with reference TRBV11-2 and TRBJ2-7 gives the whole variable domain EAGVAQSPRYKIIEKRQSVAFWCNPISGHATLYWYQQILGQGPKLLIQFQNNGVVDDSQLPKDRFSAERLKGVDSTLKIQPAKLEDSAVYLCASSSVTGRAYEQYFGPGTRLTVT.

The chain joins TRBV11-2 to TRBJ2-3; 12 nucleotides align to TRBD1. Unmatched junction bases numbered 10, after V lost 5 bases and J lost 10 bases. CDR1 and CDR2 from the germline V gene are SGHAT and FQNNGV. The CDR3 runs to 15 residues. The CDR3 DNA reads TGTGCCAGCAGCCGTTCCGGGACAGGGGGCAAGCCGCAGTATTTT. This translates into CASSRSGTGGKPQYF.

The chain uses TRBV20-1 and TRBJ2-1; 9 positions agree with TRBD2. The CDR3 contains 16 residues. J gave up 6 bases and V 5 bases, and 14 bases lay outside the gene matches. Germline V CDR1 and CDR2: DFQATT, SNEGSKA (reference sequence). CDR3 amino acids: CSAPSPRREGLNEQFF. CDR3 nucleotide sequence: TGCAGTGCTCCCTCCCCTAGGCGGGAGGGGCTCAATGAGCAGTTCTTC.

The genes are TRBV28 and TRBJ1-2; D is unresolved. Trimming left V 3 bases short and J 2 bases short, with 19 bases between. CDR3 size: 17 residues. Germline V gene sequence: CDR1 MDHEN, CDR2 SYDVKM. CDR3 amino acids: CASSFRARSSSNYGYTF. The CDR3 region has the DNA TGTGCCAGCAGTTTCCGGGCTCGCTCCTCTTCGAACTATGGCTACACCTTC.